This T cell receptor beta chain was recorded in a study of CD8+CD57+ T cells in acquired aplastic anemia. This clonotype has a count of ten or more. An expansion of CD8+CD57+ cells by flow cytometry had been shown in patients chosen for sequencing. Genomic DNA was employed as the template in profiling TCR beta VDJ and CDR3. TCRdb analysed the reads with MiXCR anew, one entry per CDR3 protein. The sample carries roughly 290,000 distinct CDR3 sequences, roughly 61% recorded once. The sequencing input was sorted CD4+, CD8+, or CD8+CD57+ T cells (not recorded which) from PBMCs. This TCR was sampled from a human donor with aplastic anemia.

The CDR3 bases are TGCAGCGTTAGACAGGGGAACACTGAAGCTTTCTTT. The encoded protein is CSVRQGNTEAFF. The chain is built from TRBV29-1 and TRBJ1-1, with 7 positions matching TRBD1. Germline V gives CDR1 SQVTM, CDR2 ANQGSEA. The V gene end was trimmed by 5 bases and the J gene end by 1 base; junction bases not matched to a gene: 1. This CDR3 region has 12 residues. Filled out from reference TRBV29-1 and TRBJ1-1, the complete variable domain reads SAVISQKPSRDICQRGTSLTIQCQVDSQVTMMFWYRQQPGQSLTLIATANQGSEATYESGFVIDKFPISRPNLTFSTLTVSNMSPEDSSIYLCSVRQGNTEAFFGQGTRLTVV.